This passage covers 18 T cell receptor beta chains from one sample sequenced in a study of Graves' ophthalmopathy and Graves' hyperthyroidism. Amplifying from RNA transcripts, the study obtained TCR beta CDR3 regions. First-round RT-PCR relied on HTBI primers, and a second-round multiplex PCR came next. One entry per CDR3 protein, called by TCRdb with MiXCR from the multiplex PCR reads. The sample has about 370,000 distinct CDR3 sequences; approximately 17% are singletons. Sequenced: peripheral blood. These TCRs come from an adult woman with stable Graves' hyperthyroidism.

This rearrangement joins TRBV6-5 to TRBJ2-7; unclear D gene. Germline lookup yields CDR1 MNHEY and CDR2 SVGAGI. There are 13 residues in the CDR3. Trimming pared 2 bases from V and 4 bases from J, leaving 9 bases between. CDR3 region: CASSYTDRYEQYF. The CDR3 nucleotides read TGTGCCAGCAGTTACACGGATCGGTACGAGCAGTACTTC.

This clonotype has just a few counts. Possible read error: a much larger clone is one base away. J is TRBJ2-2 and V is TRBV27, with a tentative D call TRBD2 (6 bases). The CDR3 has 14 residues. Germline CDR1 and CDR2: MNHEY and SMNVEV (reference sequence). Here the CDR3 reads CASSIGEYAGGLFF. CDR3 DNA: TGTGCCAGCAGTATAGGGGAGTATGCCGGGGGGCTGTTTTTT.

This clonotype showed up many times. The germline gene is not matched at one end of the junction; a read error may be the cause. The J gene is TRBJ2-7, the V gene TRBV20-1; 10 bases match TRBD2. Germline lookup yields CDR1 DFQATT and CDR2 SNEGSKA (reference sequence). This CDR3 is built from 13 residues. Here the CDR3 DNA reads TGCAGTGCTAGAGGAGATGAGCGGGAGGGCTTTAACTTC. Amino acids: CSARGDEREGFNF.

This clonotype came up many times. The chain links TRBV19 to TRBJ1-1, with 8 bases aligning to TRBD1. The CDR3 consists of 15 residues. Per the germline V gene, CDR1 is LNHDA and CDR2 is SQIVND (reference sequence). Trimming at V came to 7 bases and at J to 3 bases, leaving 10 bases not matched to a gene. This chain's CDR3 is CASTPRGTGDTEAFF. The DNA for the CDR3 is TGTGCCAGTACCCCAAGAGGGACAGGCGACACTGAAGCTTTCTTT.

This clonotype was counted between two and nine times. This chain links TRBV4-2 with TRBJ1-6; perhaps TRBD1 as D (5 bases). V dropped 4 bases and J dropped 10 bases, with 17 bases sitting between them. The CDR3 spans 15 residues. Per the germline V gene, CDR1 is LGHNA and CDR2 is YNFKEQ. The CDR3 loop reads CASSLDGGSGSPLHF. For the CDR3, the DNA is TGTGCCAGCAGCCTCGATGGGGGAAGCGGCTCACCCCTCCACTTT.

This clonotype was detected many times. The genes are TRBV7-2 and TRBJ2-5; TRBD2 aligns across 9 bases. The J segment lost 2 bases and the V segment lost 10 bases, leaving 5 bases of the junction unmatched. The length of the CDR3 is 13 residues. Looked up from germline, CDR1 is SGHTA and CDR2 is FQGNSA. The CDR3, as DNA: TGTGCCACCCGACTAGCGGTGCAAGAGACCCAGTACTTC. Translating gives CATRLAVQETQYF.

Ten or more counts support this clonotype. This chain connects TRBV20-1 to TRBJ1-1; D unresolved. V was clipped by 3 bases and J by 5 bases, with 13 bases between them. This CDR3 has 13 amino acids. Germline V gene lookup returns CDR1 DFQATT and CDR2 SNEGSKA (reference sequence). CDR3 sequence reads: CSARGTRRTEAFF. The CDR3 nucleotides read TGCAGTGCTAGGGGAACCAGGAGGACTGAAGCTTTCTTT.

The rearrangement links TRBV24-1 to TRBJ2-7; 8 bases are a match to TRBD2. Germline V CDR1 and CDR2: KGHDR, SFDVKD. The CDR3 is made up of 15 amino acids. The junction had 10 bases not matched to a gene; V was cut back by 5 bases and J by 5 bases. The CDR3 sequence: CATSAAAGGRHEQYF. DNA of the CDR3: TGTGCCACCAGTGCGGCGGCGGGAGGAAGGCACGAGCAGTACTTC.

A remark on this clonotype: A read error is possible here, since a much larger clone lies one base away. The CDR3 end shows no conserved phenylalanine or tryptophan, and so a read error is likely. CDR3 loop: CASRTGSNSPLHI. The CDR3 DNA reads as TGTGCCAGCAGGACAGGGTCTAATTCACCCCTCCACATT. The V call is TRBV6-1, the J call TRBJ1-6; 7 bases fit TRBD1. The CDR3 covers 13 residues. V lost 6 bases and J lost 6; bases outside the gene matches: 2. Germline V gives CDR1 MNHNS, CDR2 SASEGT.

Note on this clonotype: The CDR3 does not end in the conserved phenylalanine or tryptophan, so this is likely a read error. This chain uses TRBV30 with TRBJ2-3, with 7 bases that match TRBD1. The V gene end was trimmed by 1 base and the J gene end by 3 bases; junction bases not matched to a gene: 7. CDR1 and CDR2 (germline): GTSNPN, SVGIG (reference sequence). The CDR3 runs 15 residues. CDR3 coding DNA: TGTGCCTGGAGTGCCACAGGGGCGAGGACAGATACGCAGTATTGT. This sequence encodes CAWSATGARTDTQYC.

The rearrangement joins TRBV12-3 or TRBV12-4 to TRBJ1-5; a weak D match, TRBD1 (5 bases). The CDR3 contains 14 residues. V lost 4 bases and J lost 5, with 12 bases in between. CDR3 nucleotides: TGTGCCAGCAGTTCCGGGGCCTGGGATCAGCCCCAGCATTTT. Translating it yields CASSSGAWDQPQHF.

This clonotype was observed many times. The chain employs TRBV7-3 and TRBJ2-2; D gene unclear. Germline lookup yields CDR1 SGHTA and CDR2 FQGTGA. The CDR3 runs 14 residues. Between the trimmed V and J ends, which lost 4 bases and 1 base, there was a span of 7 bases. DNA for the CDR3: TGTGCCAGCAGCTCAGTCTTGAACACCGGGGAGCTGTTTTTT. Encoded protein: CASSSVLNTGELFF.

This chain links TRBV6-5 with TRBJ2-5; 7 bases map to TRBD1. CDR3 length: 15 amino acids. V dropped 2 bases and J dropped 6; count of bases not matched to a gene: 9. Germline values: CDR1 MNHEY, CDR2 SVGAGI. CDR3: CASSYPQTGQQTQYF. CDR3 DNA sequence: TGTGCCAGCAGTTACCCACAGACGGGACAGCAGACCCAGTACTTC.

This clonotype was observed many times. This chain links TRBV7-8 with TRBJ2-7, with D possibly being TRBD2 (5 bases). Germline V gene data show CDR1 as SGHVS and CDR2 as FQNEAQ. The CDR3 spans 15 residues. Trimming shortened V by 1 base and J by 6 bases, and 16 bases separated the two germline ends. CDR3 in amino acids: CASSLDLVPGVEQYF. The DNA for the CDR3 is TGTGCCAGCAGCTTAGATCTGGTCCCCGGGGTCGAGCAGTACTTC.

At least ten counts were recorded for this clonotype. The gene calls are TRBV7-8 and TRBJ1-1, with TRBD1 as a possible D gene (5 bases). V shed 4 bases and J shed 0 bases, with 12 bases lying between them. Germline CDR1 reads SGHVS; CDR2 reads FQNEAQ. The CDR3 is made up of 15 amino acids. CDR3 DNA sequence: TGTGCCAGCAGCTCCCCCGAGGGGATGAACACTGAAGCTTTCTTT. Its protein product is CASSSPEGMNTEAFF.

This clonotype was seen ten or more times. This chain links TRBV28 with TRBJ2-7; the D is unclear. The V end lost 2 bases, the J end lost 6 bases, and 8 bases lay between the germline ends. The CDR3 spans 12 residues. CDR1 and CDR2 from the germline V gene are MDHEN and SYDVKM. The CDR3 is CASSLIGLEQYF. The CDR3 coding sequence is TGTGCCAGCAGTTTAATTGGGCTCGAGCAGTACTTC. Together with reference TRBV28 and TRBJ2-7, the CDR3 gives the full variable domain: DVKVTQSSRYLVKRTGEKVFLECVQDMDHENMFWYRQDPGLGLRLIYFSYDVKMKEKGDIPEGYSVSREKKERFSLILESASTNQTSMYLCASSLIGLEQYFGPGTRLTVT.

There are many counts of this clonotype. This sequence joins TRBV6-2 or TRBV6-3 and TRBJ2-5; D possibly corresponds to TRBD2 (5 bases). CDR1 MNHEY and CDR2 SVGEGT come from the germline V gene. Trimming stripped 2 bases from V and 5 bases from J, with 15 bases between. The CDR3 is 15 residues long. CDR3 amino acids: CASSYPGIMEETQYF. In DNA, the CDR3 is TGTGCCAGCAGTTACCCCGGGATCATGGAGGAGACCCAGTACTTC.

This clonotype was detected ten times or more. The gene calls are TRBV15 and TRBJ2-2; the D gene is possibly TRBD1 (6 bases). Trimming took off 1 base at V and 0 bases at J, with 12 bases between the two ends. Germline lookup yields CDR1 LNHNV and CDR2 YYDKDF (reference sequence). This CDR3 has 17 amino acids. CDR3 coding DNA: TGTGCCACCAGCAGAGGGGGGACACCGACGAACACCGGGGAGCTGTTTTTT. It encodes CATSRGGTPTNTGELFF.